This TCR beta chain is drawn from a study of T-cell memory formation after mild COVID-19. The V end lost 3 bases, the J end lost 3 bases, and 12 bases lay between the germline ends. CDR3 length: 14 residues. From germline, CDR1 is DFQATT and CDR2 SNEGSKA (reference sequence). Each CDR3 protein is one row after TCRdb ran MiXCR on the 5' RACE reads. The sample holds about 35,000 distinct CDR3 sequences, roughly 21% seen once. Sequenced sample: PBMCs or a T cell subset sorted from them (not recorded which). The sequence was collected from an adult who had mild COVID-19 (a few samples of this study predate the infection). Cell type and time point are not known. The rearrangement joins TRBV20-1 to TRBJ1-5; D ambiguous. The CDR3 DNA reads TGCAGTGCTAGCTTTTCAGGATACAATCAGCCCCAGCATTTT. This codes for CSASFSGYNQPQHF.